This T cell receptor beta chain was recovered during a study of response to subunit inactivated influenza vaccine. Study-wide results and caveats: Each seasonal influenza vaccination, the authors suggested, recruits few new T cells.

Via MiXCR, TCRdb re-called the RT-PCR reads, giving one row per CDR3 protein. The sample has under 500,000 distinct CDR3 sequences, 9.5% to 12% seen once; the top ten hold roughly 12%. Germline V gene lookup returns CDR1 LGHNA and CDR2 YNFKEQ. This CDR3 spans 18 amino acids. The trim removed 3 bases at V and 4 bases at J, leaving 16 bases unmatched. As to this clonotype: The antigen is not known. Lacking the conserved final phenylalanine or tryptophan, this CDR3 likely reflects a read error.

This receptor was obtained from a man aged 45-65 years who received an inactivated influenza vaccine. This chain joins TRBV4-2 and TRBJ2-3, with 7 bases that match TRBD2. Material: PBMCs from blood, obtained 35 to 45 days after vaccination. Written as DNA, the CDR3 is TGTGCCAGCAGCCATGCCCTCGGGGCGGGGGAAGGGGCAGATACGCAGTATTTG. It encodes CASSHALGAGEGADTQYL.